A single sample gave rise to the 17 T cell receptor beta chains below, sequenced in a study of blood T cells in healthy people across ages. For the second PCR, which ran for about 7 to 11 cycles, a sample-barcoded 5' primer and a J-beta primer mix were used. TCRdb re-derived calls from the 5' RACE reads in MiXCR, one entry per CDR3 protein. The sample includes 750,000 to 950,000 distinct CDR3 sequences, 50% to 65% of them seen just once. The sequenced sample was blood. The receptors stem from an older man in good health.

The sample holds a few counts of this clonotype. The chain combines TRBV15 with TRBJ2-7; 7 bases align to TRBD1. Germline CDR1 LNHNV, CDR2 YYDKDF (reference sequence). CDR3 size: 14 residues. V lost 5 bases and J lost 4; bases outside the gene matches: 8. The CDR3 loop is CATSPGTVQYEQYF. The CDR3 DNA is TGTGCCACCAGCCCCGGGACAGTCCAGTACGAGCAGTACTTC.

Only one count was recorded for this clonotype. This chain links TRBV18 with TRBJ2-7; D is uncertain. Trimming stripped 1 base from V and 6 bases from J, with 10 bases between. CDR1 and CDR2 (germline): KGHSH, LQKENI. There are 13 residues in the CDR3. CDR3 nucleotides: TGTGCCAGCTCACCACAAGTTCCCGGCGAGCAGTACTTC. Protein sequence: CASSPQVPGEQYF.

This clonotype occurred a few times. This sequence joins TRBV24-1 and TRBJ2-1; perhaps TRBD2 as D (6 bases). Looked up from germline, CDR1 is KGHDR and CDR2 is SFDVKD. Trimming pared 4 bases from V and 7 bases from J, leaving 13 bases between. The CDR3 is made up of 14 amino acids. The CDR3 sequence is CATSETGAGNEQFF. For the CDR3, the DNA is TGTGCCACCAGTGAAACGGGAGCGGGTAATGAGCAGTTCTTC.

The genes are TRBV29-1 and TRBJ1-2; D possibly corresponds to TRBD1 (5 bases). Trimming pared 4 bases from V and 4 bases from J, leaving 13 bases between. The V gene's germline CDR1 is SQVTM and CDR2 ANQGSEA. This CDR3 has 13 amino acids. In DNA, the CDR3 is TGCAGCGTTGGACAGAGGACCCCCTATGGCTACACCTTC. Residues: CSVGQRTPYGYTF.

The chain combines TRBV12-3 or TRBV12-4 with TRBJ2-1, with D possibly called TRBD1 or TRBD2 (6 bases each). V shed 3 bases and J shed 15 bases, with 24 bases lying between them. The CDR3 is 15 amino acids. The CDR3 DNA reads TGTGCCAGCAGTTTCCTCCGGGCTCCTGGCCCGGGGGCGTTCTTC. It is translated as CASSFLRAPGPGAFF.

The chain links TRBV20-1 to TRBJ2-1, with 12 bases aligning to TRBD2. This CDR3 has 16 amino acids. V lost 6 bases, J lost 5 bases, and 11 bases stayed unmatched. Germline V gene sequence: CDR1 DFQATT, CDR2 SNEGSKA (reference sequence). CDR3 loop: CSAIGTSGSTNNEQFF. The DNA of the CDR3 is TGCAGTGCCATCGGGACTAGCGGGTCAACAAACAATGAGCAGTTCTTC.

This chain connects TRBV5-5 to TRBJ1-5, with D hard to call. The germline gives CDR1 SGHKS, CDR2 YYEKEE (reference sequence). Deletions cut 4 bases from V and 0 bases from J, with 11 bases between. This CDR3 comprises 15 residues. Written as DNA, the CDR3 is TGTGCCAGCAGCCGAGGCTTGGTTAGCAATCAGCCCCAGCATTTT. This gives the protein CASSRGLVSNQPQHF. Together with reference TRBV5-5 and TRBJ1-5, the CDR3 gives the full variable domain: DAGVTQSPTHLIKTRGQQVTLRCSPISGHKSVSWYQQVLGQGPQFIFQYYEKEERGRGNFPDRFSARQFPNYSSELNVNALLLGDSALYLCASSRGLVSNQPQHFGDGTRLSIL.

This chain connects TRBV9 to TRBJ2-5, with 16 bases that match TRBD2. V gave up 0 bases and J gave up 13 bases; unmatched junction bases: 9. Germline CDR1 is SGDLS and CDR2 is YYNGEE. The CDR3 sequence is 16 residues long. The CDR3 bases are TGTGCCAGCAGCGTAGGGGGACTAGCGGGAGGGAATGAGCGGTACTTC. It encodes CASSVGGLAGGNERYF. Full variable domain (missing parts from reference TRBV9 and TRBJ2-5): DSGVTQTPKHLITATGQRVTLRCSPRSGDLSVYWYQQSLDQGLQFLIQYYNGEERAKGNILERFSAQQFPDLHSELNLSSLELGDSALYFCASSVGGLAGGNERYFGPGTRLLVL.

This clonotype was recorded a few times. V and J are TRBV21-1 and TRBJ1-6; the D call TRBD1 from the table was never checked on the DNA. TRBV21-1 constitutes a pseudogene. The CDR3 runs 16 residues. CDR3 nucleotide sequence: TGTGCCAGCAGCAAAGGCCGGGGCGCTCATAATTCACCCCTCCACTTT. Amino acids: CASSKGRGAHNSPLHF.

The genes are TRBV15 and TRBJ2-7; 8 bases are shared with TRBD1. The germline V gene encodes CDR1 LNHNV and CDR2 YYDKDF (reference sequence). With V trimmed by 4 bases and J by 1 base, 12 bases remained unmatched. The CDR3 consists of 17 residues. The CDR3 sequence: CATSNYRGEVGSYEQYF. For the CDR3, the DNA is TGTGCCACCAGCAATTACAGGGGGGAGGTAGGGTCCTACGAGCAGTACTTC.

V is TRBV28 and J is TRBJ2-4; possible D gene TRBD1, 6 bases. Per the germline V gene, CDR1 is MDHEN and CDR2 is SYDVKM. CDR3 size: 14 residues. Trimming took off 6 bases at V and 1 base at J, with 10 bases between the two ends. CDR3 sequence (DNA): TGTGCCAGCAGCTTCGACAGGGCCAAAAACATTCAGTACTTC. Residues: CASSFDRAKNIQYF. Filled out from reference TRBV28 and TRBJ2-4, the complete variable domain reads DVKVTQSSRYLVKRTGEKVFLECVQDMDHENMFWYRQDPGLGLRLIYFSYDVKMKEKGDIPEGYSVSREKKERFSLILESASTNQTSMYLCASSFDRAKNIQYFGAGTRLSVL.

This chain connects TRBV7-8 to TRBJ2-4; 8 bases are a match to TRBD2. The DNA end lines up better with TRBJ2-7; the J call may be wrong. The germline V gene has CDR1 SGHVS and CDR2 FQNEAQ. There are 14 residues in the CDR3. For the CDR3, the DNA is TGTGCCAGCAGGCCCGCGGGAGGAACCTACGAGCAGTACTTC. It yields the protein CASRPAGGTYEQYF.

Points on this clonotype: Compared with germline, one end of the junction differs, possibly owing to a read error. V usage is TRBV27 and J usage is TRBJ2-3; D gene ambiguous. This CDR3 comprises 13 residues. Germline values: CDR1 MNHEY, CDR2 SMNVEV (reference sequence). The CDR3 bases are TGTGCCACCAGTTTATCGATCACAGATACGCAGTATTTT. This translates into CATSLSITDTQYF.

In its sample, this clonotype was seen a few times. The chain uses TRBV12-3 or TRBV12-4 and TRBJ2-1; D remains ambiguous. This CDR3 has 12 amino acids. The V and J ends lost 6 bases and 6 bases respectively, with 9 bases between them. The CDR3 here is CASSPPPNEQFF. The CDR3 DNA is TGTGCCAGCAGCCCCCCACCCAATGAGCAGTTCTTC.

The genes are TRBV3-1 and TRBJ2-3, with a possible D match to TRBD1 (7 bases). Germline V lookup: CDR1 LGHDT, CDR2 YNNKEL (reference sequence). The germline V and J ends were trimmed by 2 bases and 5 bases, with 14 bases remaining between them. There are 15 residues in the CDR3. The CDR3 coding sequence is TGTGCCAGCAGCCAATTAGGGCAGGGGGGAGATACGCAGTATTTT. Its translation is CASSQLGQGGDTQYF.

This chain joins TRBV20-1 and TRBJ1-6; TRBD1 is a possible D gene (6 bases). The CDR3 length is 14 residues. Germline CDR1 DFQATT, CDR2 SNEGSKA (reference sequence). Between the trimmed V and J ends, which lost 8 bases and 9 bases, there was a span of 20 bases. The CDR3 DNA is TGCAGTACTTCCGACGGGGGGCTGGGTTCACCCCTCCACTTT. It translates to CSTSDGGLGSPLHF.

This chain connects TRBV20-1 to TRBJ1-2, with no clear D. The CDR3 runs to 10 residues. The germline V and J ends were trimmed by 0 bases and 12 bases, with 8 bases remaining between them. Germline V gives CDR1 DFQATT, CDR2 SNEGSKA (reference sequence). In DNA form, the CDR3 reads TGCAGTGCTAGAGATGTTCCGGACACCTTC. Translated, it gives CSARDVPDTF.